This T cell receptor beta chain was retrieved from a study of T cells after yellow fever vaccination. TCRdb reanalysed the 5' RACE reads using MiXCR and keeps one entry per CDR3 protein. The top ten hold under 20% of the sample, which has a few hundred thousand distinct CDR3 sequences, approximately 8% seen once. This clonotype has a handful of counts. Its target is unknown. The germline V and J ends were trimmed by 0 bases and 5 bases, with 8 bases remaining between them. The CDR3 is 15 residues long. In germline, CDR1 is LGHNA, CDR2 YSLEER. Points from the study as a whole: Repertoires obtained by FACS sorting could include abundant clonotypes that entered as contaminants from the bulk population.

The chain is built from TRBV4-3 and TRBJ1-6; D is unclear. The sample in question was PBMCs, obtained roughly 47 days after the first yellow fever vaccination. This TCR was recovered from a man younger than 35 who received the YFV17D yellow fever vaccine. The DNA for the CDR3 is TGCGCCAGCAGCCAAGACCCAGGAAATAATTCACCCCTCCACTTT. Protein product: CASSQDPGNNSPLHF.